This T cell receptor beta chain was sequenced in a study of blood T cell repertoires in COVID-19. Study-level background: Samples representing acute and convalescent COVID-19 were sourced from the United States, Italy and Spain.

Per the authors' pipeline: Amplifying reference gene primers gave estimates of nucleated cell counts. TCRdb's table, derived via immunoSEQ multiplex PCR, lists solely in-frame clones and lacks some. That table supplies the V and J calls and clone size; D and trimming were determined from the DNA. The sample carries about 250,000 clones, roughly nine tenths recorded once. V dropped 4 bases and J dropped 4; count of bases not matched to a gene: 10. This CDR3 is built from 16 residues. In germline, CDR1 is SGHNT, CDR2 YYREEE (reference sequence). The specimen was peripheral blood. The receptor comes from a woman in her sixties who had recovered from COVID-19. The rearrangement links TRBV5-4 to TRBJ2-2, with TRBD1 identical over 7 bases. CDR3 sequence reads: CASSPRRGFSTGELFF. The CDR3 DNA reads as TGTGCCAGCAGCCCCCGCAGGGGGTTTAGCACCGGGGAGCTGTTTTTT.